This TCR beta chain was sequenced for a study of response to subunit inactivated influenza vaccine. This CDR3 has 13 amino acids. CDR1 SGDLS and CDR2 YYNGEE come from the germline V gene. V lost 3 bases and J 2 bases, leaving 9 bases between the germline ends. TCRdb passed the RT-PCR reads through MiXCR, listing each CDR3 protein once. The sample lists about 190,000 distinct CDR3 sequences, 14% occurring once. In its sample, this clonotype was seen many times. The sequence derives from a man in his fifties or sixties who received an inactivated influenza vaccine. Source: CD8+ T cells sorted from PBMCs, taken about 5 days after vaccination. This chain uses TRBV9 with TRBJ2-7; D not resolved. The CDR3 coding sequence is TGTGCCAGCAGCGACACGGTAACCTACGAGCAGTACTTC. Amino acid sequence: CASSDTVTYEQYF.